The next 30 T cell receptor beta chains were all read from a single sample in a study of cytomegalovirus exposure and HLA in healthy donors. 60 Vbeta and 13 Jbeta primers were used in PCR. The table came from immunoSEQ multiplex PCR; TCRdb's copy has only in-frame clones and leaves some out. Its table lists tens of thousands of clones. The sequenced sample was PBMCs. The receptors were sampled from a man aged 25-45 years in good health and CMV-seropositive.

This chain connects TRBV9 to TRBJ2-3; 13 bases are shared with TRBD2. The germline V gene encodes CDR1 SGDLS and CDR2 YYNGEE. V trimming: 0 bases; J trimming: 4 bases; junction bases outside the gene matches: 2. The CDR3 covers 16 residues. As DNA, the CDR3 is TGTGCCAGCAGCGTAGGACTAGCGGGGGGTGCAGATACGCAGTATTTT. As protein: CASSVGLAGGADTQYF. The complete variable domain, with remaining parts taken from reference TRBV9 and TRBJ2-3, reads DSGVTQTPKHLITATGQRVTLRCSPRSGDLSVYWYQQSLDQGLQFLIQYYNGEERAKGNILERFSAQQFPDLHSELNLSSLELGDSALYFCASSVGLAGGADTQYFGPGTRLTVL.

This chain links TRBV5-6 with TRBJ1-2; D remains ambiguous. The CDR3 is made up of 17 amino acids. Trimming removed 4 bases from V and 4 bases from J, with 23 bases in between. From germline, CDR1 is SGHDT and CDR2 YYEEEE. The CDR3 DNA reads TGTGCCAGCAGCACGGAAGAGGAGCCGGCCGACCTCTATGGCTACACCTTC. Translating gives CASSTEEEPADLYGYTF.

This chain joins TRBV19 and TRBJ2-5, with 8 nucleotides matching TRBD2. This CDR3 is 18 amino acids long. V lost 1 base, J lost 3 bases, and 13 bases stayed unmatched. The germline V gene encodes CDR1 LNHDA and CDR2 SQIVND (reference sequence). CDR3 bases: TGTGCCAGTAGTATAGTTCCGGCCCGGGGGGGCATCGAAGAGACCCAGTACTTC. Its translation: CASSIVPARGGIEETQYF. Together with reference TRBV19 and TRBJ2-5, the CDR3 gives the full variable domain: DGGITQSPKYLFRKEGQNVTLSCEQNLNHDAMYWYRQDPGQGLRLIYYSQIVNDFQKGDIAEGYSVSREKKESFPLTVTSAQKNPTAFYLCASSIVPARGGIEETQYFGPGTRLLVL.

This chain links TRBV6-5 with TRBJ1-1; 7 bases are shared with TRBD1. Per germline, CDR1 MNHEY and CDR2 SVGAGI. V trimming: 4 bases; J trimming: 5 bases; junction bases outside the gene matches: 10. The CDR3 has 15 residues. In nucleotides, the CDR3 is TGTGCCAGCAGTTTAGACAGGGATGGTGGGACTGAAGCTTTCTTT. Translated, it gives CASSLDRDGGTEAFF.

CDR3 residues: CASGSSVRSYNEQFF. The CDR3 DNA reads TGTGCTAGTGGTTCGAGCGTTCGCTCCTACAATGAGCAGTTCTTC. J is TRBJ2-1 and V is TRBV12-5; D unclear. The V gene lost 4 bases and the J gene lost 0 bases, with 10 bases spanning the gap. Germline values: CDR1 LGHNT, CDR2 FRNRAP. The CDR3 has 15 residues.

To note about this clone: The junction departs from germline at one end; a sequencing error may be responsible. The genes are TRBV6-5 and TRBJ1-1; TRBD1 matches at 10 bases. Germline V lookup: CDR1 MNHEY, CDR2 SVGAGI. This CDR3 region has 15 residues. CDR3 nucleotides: TGTGCCAGCAGACGGGACAGGGGTGGGAACACTGAAGATTTCTTT. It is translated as CASRRDRGGNTEDFF.

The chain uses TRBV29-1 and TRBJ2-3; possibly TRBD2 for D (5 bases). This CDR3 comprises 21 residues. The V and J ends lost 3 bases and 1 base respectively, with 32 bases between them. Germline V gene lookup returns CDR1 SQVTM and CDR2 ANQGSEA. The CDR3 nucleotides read TGCAGCGTTGAGTGGTCATGGCTCCGAGGGCCGGAGTTGTTCGGCACAGATACGCAGTATTTT. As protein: CSVEWSWLRGPELFGTDTQYF.

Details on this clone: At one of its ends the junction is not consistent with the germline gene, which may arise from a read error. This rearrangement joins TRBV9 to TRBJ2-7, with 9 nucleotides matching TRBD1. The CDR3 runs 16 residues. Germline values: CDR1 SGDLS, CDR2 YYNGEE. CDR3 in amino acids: CASSVGDRAVTYAQSF. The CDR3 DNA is TGTGCCAGCAGCGTAGGGGACAGGGCCGTAACCTACGCGCAGTCCTTC.

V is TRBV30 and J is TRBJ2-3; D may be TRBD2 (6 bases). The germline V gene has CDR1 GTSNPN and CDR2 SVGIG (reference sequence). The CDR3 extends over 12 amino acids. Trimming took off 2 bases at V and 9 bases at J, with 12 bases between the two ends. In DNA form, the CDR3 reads TGTGCCTGGAGTAACCTGGAGGGAACGCAGTATTTT. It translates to CAWSNLEGTQYF. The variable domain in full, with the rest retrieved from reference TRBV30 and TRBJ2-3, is SQTIHQWPATLVQPVGSPLSLECTVEGTSNPNLYWYRQAAGRGLQLLFYSVGIGQISSEVPQNLSASRPQDRQFILSSKKLLLSDSGFYLCAWSNLEGTQYFGPGTRLTVL.

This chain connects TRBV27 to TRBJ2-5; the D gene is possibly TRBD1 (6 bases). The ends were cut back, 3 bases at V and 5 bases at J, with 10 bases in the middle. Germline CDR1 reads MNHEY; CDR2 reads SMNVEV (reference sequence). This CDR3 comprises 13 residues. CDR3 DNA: TGTGCCAGCAGTTTCAGGGGCTGGGAGACCCAGTACTTC. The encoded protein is CASSFRGWETQYF.

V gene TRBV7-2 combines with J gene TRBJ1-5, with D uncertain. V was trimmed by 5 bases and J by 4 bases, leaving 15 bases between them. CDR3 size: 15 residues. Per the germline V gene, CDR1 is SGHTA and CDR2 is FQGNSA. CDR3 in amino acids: CASSPVRERNQPQHF. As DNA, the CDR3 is TGTGCCAGCAGCCCCGTGCGGGAACGAAATCAGCCCCAGCATTTT.

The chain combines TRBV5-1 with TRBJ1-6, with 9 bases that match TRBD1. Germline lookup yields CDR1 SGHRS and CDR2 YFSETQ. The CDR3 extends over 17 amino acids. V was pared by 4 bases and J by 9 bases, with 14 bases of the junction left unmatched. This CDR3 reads CASSQKSTGGNSSPLHF. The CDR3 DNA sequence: TGCGCCAGCAGCCAGAAATCCACAGGGGGCAATTCTTCACCCCTCCACTTT.

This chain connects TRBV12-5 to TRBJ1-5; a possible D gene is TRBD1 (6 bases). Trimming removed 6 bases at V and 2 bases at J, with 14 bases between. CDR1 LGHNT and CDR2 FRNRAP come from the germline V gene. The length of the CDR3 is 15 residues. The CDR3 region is CASGLRDNGNQPQHF. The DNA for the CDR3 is TGTGCTAGTGGCCTCCGGGACAACGGCAATCAGCCCCAGCATTTT.

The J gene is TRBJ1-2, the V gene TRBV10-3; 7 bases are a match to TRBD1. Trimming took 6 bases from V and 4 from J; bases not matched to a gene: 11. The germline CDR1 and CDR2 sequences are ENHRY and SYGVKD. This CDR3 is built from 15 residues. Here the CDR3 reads CAIRRQGVKTYGYTF. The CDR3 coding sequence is TGTGCCATCAGGCGACAGGGAGTAAAGACCTATGGCTACACCTTC.

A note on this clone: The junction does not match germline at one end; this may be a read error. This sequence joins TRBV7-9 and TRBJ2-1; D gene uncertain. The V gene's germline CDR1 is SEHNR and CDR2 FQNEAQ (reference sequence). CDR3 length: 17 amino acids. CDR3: CASSPSMARSSDNEQFF. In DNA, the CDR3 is TGTGCCAGCAGCCCATCTATGGCCCGGAGCTCCGACAATGAGCAGTTCTTC.

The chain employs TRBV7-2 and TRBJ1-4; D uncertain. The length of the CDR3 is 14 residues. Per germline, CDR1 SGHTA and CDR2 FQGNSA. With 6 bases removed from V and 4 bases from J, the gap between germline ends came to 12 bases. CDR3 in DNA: TGTGCCAGCAGTAAAGGAGCTAATAATGAAAAACTGTTTTTT. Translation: CASSKGANNEKLFF.

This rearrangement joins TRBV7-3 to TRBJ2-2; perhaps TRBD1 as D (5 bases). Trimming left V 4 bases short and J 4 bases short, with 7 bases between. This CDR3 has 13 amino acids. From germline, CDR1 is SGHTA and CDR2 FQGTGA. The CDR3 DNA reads TGTGCCAGCAGCTCCGACAGCACCGGGGAGCTGTTTTTT. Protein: CASSSDSTGELFF.

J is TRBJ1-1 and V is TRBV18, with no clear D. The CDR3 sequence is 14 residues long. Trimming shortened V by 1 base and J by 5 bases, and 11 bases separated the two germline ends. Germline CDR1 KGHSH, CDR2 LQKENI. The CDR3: CASSPLRTETEAFF. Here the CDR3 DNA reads TGTGCCAGCTCACCACTAAGGACTGAGACTGAAGCTTTCTTT.

The CDR3 nucleotides are TGTGCCTGGACCGTACAGGGGTTCGAGCAGTACTTC. Its protein is CAWTVQGFEQYF. The chain combines TRBV30 with TRBJ2-7; 7 positions match TRBD1. J was trimmed by 6 bases and V by 4 bases; bases with no gene match: 6. Germline V gene lookup returns CDR1 GTSNPN and CDR2 SVGIG (reference sequence). The CDR3 length is 12 residues.

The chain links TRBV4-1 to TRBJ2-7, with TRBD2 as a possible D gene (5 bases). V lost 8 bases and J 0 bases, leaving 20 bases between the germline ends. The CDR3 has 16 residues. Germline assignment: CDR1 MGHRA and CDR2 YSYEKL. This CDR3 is CASAHIWSGSSYEQYF. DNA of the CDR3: TGCGCCAGCGCCCACATCTGGAGCGGTAGCTCCTACGAGCAGTACTTC.

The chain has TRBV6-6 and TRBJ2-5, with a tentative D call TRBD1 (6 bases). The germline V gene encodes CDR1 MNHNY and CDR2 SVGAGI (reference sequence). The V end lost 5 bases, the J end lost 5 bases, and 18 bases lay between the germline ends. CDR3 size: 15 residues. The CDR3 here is CASSRRGGWEETQYF. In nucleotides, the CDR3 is TGTGCCAGCAGTAGAAGAGGGGGATGGGAGGAGACCCAGTACTTC.

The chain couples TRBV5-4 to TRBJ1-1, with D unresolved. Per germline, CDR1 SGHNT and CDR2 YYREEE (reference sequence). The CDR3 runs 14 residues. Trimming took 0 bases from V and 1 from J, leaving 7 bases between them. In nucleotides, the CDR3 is TGTGCCAGCAGCTTGGGGGCGGGGAACACTGAAGCTTTCTTT. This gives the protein CASSLGAGNTEAFF.

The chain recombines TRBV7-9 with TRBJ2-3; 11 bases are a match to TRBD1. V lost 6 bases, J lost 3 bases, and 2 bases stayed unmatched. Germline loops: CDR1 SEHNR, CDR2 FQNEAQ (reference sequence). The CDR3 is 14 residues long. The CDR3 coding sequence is TGTGCCAGCAGGGGACAGGGGGGAACAGATACGCAGTATTTT. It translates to CASRGQGGTDTQYF.

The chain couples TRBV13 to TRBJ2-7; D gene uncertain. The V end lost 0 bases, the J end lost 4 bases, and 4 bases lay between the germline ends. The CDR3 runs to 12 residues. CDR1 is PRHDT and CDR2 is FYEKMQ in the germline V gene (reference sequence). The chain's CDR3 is CASSLGVYEQYF. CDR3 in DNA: TGTGCCAGCAGCTTAGGCGTTTACGAGCAGTACTTC. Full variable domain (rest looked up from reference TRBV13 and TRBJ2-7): AAGVIQSPRHLIKEKRETATLKCYPIPRHDTVYWYQQGPGQDPQFLISFYEKMQSDKGSIPDRFSAQQFSDYHSELNMSSLELGDSALYFCASSLGVYEQYFGPGTRLTVT.

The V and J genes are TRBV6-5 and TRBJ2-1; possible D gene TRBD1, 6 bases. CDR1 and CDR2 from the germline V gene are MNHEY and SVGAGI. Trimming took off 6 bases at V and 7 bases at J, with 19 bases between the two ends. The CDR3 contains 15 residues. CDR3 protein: CASRPSRGARNEQFF. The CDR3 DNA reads TGTGCCAGCAGACCGTCCAGGGGTGCGAGAAATGAGCAGTTCTTC.

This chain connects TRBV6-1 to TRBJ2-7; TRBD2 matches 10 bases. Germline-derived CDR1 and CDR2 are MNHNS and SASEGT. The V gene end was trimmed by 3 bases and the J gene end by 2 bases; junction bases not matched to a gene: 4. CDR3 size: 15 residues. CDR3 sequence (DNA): TGTGCCAGCAGTGACAGACTAGCGGGCGCCTACGAGCAGTACTTC. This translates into CASSDRLAGAYEQYF.

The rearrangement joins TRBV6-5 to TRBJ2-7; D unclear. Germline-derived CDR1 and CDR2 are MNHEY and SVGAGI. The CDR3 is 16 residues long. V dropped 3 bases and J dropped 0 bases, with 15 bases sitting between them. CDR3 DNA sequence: TGTGCCAGCAGTTATGTAGTGGCAGCTAGCTCCTACGAGCAGTACTTC. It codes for CASSYVVAASSYEQYF.

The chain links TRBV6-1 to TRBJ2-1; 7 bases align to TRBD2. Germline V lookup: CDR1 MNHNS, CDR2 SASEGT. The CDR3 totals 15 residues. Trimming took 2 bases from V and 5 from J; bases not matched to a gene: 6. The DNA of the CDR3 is TGTGCCAGCAGTGAACTGGGGGAGGGACACAATGAGCAGTTCTTC. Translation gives CASSELGEGHNEQFF.

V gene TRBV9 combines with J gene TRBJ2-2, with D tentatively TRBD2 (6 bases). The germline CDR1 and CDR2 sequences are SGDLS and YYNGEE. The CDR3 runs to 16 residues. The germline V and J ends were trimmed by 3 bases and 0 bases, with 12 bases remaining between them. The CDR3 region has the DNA TGTGCCAGCAGCGACGACCCGGGAGCGAACACCGGGGAGCTGTTTTTT. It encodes CASSDDPGANTGELFF.

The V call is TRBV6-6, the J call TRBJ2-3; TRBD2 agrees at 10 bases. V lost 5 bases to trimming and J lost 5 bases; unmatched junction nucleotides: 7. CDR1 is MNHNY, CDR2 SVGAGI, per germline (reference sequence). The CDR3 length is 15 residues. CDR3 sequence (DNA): TGTGCCAGCAGTCCCCTAGCGGGGGTTCGAGATACGCAGTATTTT. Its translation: CASSPLAGVRDTQYF.